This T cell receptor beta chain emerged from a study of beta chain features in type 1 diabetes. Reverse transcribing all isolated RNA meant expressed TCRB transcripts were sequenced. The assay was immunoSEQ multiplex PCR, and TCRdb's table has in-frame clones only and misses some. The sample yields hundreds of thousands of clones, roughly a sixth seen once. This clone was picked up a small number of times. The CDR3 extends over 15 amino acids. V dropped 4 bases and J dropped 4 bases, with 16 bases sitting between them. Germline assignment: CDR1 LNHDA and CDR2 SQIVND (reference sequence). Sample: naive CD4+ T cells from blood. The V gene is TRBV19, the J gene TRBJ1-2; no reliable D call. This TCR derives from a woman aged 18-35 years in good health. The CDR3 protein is CASSTHLLPSYGYTF. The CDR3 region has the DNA TGTGCCAGTAGTACCCACCTGCTACCTTCCTATGGCTACACCTTC. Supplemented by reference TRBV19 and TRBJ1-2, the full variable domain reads DGGITQSPKYLFRKEGQNVTLSCEQNLNHDAMYWYRQDPGQGLRLIYYSQIVNDFQKGDIAEGYSVSREKKESFPLTVTSAQKNPTAFYLCASSTHLLPSYGYTFGSGTRLTVV.